This T cell receptor beta chain emerged from a study of CD8 T cells in ankylosing spondylitis. General study findings and limits: Disease-linked clones bore a CD8+ phenotype and were relatively rare in peripheral blood. From matched ankylosing spondylitis synovial fluid, disease-linked clones were reportedly recovered at significantly enriched levels. Ankylosing spondylitis blood appeared to carry a characteristic TCR beta motif of under ten highly homologous variants.

The V gene end was trimmed by 7 bases and the J gene end by 8 bases; junction bases not matched to a gene: 5. CDR3 length: 12 amino acids. The V gene's germline CDR1 is DFQATT and CDR2 SNEGSKA (reference sequence). With regard to this clonotype: What it binds is not known.

Quantitative 5'-RACE with molecular barcodes generated TCR beta libraries. TCRdb independently ran MiXCR on the 5' RACE reads; one entry per CDR3 protein. In the table there are 470,000 or so distinct CDR3 sequences, roughly 26% of which are singletons. This chain uses TRBV20-1 with TRBJ2-1, with TRBD2 matching over 10 bases. Sequences were obtained from blood, either unsorted or a sorted T cell fraction (not recorded which). The sequence came from a male donor with ankylosing spondylitis. As DNA, the CDR3 is TGCAGTGACGAGCGGGAGGGCGATGAGCAGTTCTTC. Its protein product is CSDEREGDEQFF.